This record concerns one TCR beta chain sequence. This sample is drawn from a study of blood T cell repertoires in COVID-19. About the research overall: PBMCs, B-cell-depleted T cells, or T cells provided the cDNA or gDNA that made up the material.

The CDR3 is 13 residues long. V was trimmed by 3 bases and J by 1 base, leaving 6 bases between them. Assay: immunoSEQ multiplex PCR; the TCRdb copy retains only in-frame clones and omits some. The data contain 250,000 to 350,000 clones, roughly 87% of them singletons. The chain employs TRBV12-3 or TRBV12-4 and TRBJ1-1; D remains unclear. The sequenced sample consisted of peripheral blood. This clonotype was obtained from a woman in her forties or fifties who had recovered from COVID-19. The CDR3 DNA sequence: TGTGCCAGCAGTTTTGAGGGGAACACTGAAGCTTTCTTT. As protein: CASSFEGNTEAFF.